The present entry profiles one T cell receptor beta chain with its context. The sample belongs to a study of blood T cell repertoires in COVID-19. Study information: From the United States, Italy and Spain came samples of acute and convalescent COVID-19. PBMCs, B-cell-depleted T cells, or T cells were the source of the cDNA or gDNA that made up the material.

This CDR3 has 14 residues. CDR1 and CDR2 from the germline V gene are KGHSH and LQKENI. Trimming took 2 bases from V and 6 from J, leaving 13 bases between them. As originally analysed: How many nucleated cells were present was estimated from reference gene primer amplification. The assay was immunoSEQ multiplex PCR, and TCRdb's table has in-frame clones only and misses some. V and J calls and clone size are given by that table; D and trimming were obtained from the DNA. Here the sample spans a few hundred thousand clones, around 86% being singletons. This sequence was found in a young man who had recovered from COVID-19. The sample taken for sequencing was peripheral blood. The genes are TRBV18 and TRBJ1-2; D is perhaps TRBD1 (5 bases). CDR3 sequence: CASSPAVQGNGYTF. CDR3 nucleotides: TGTGCCAGCTCACCAGCTGTCCAGGGCAATGGCTACACCTTC.